The clone carrying this TCR beta chain was seen repeatedly, ten times or more. Its specificity is not known. These data are taken from a study of Graves' ophthalmopathy and Graves' hyperthyroidism. Study conclusions and caveats: In separating ophthalmopathy from stable hyperthyroidism, a 13-signature model achieved 85% to 90% sensitivity and around 81% specificity.

Trimming cost V 4 bases and J 4 bases, with 3 bases left between them. The CDR3 runs to 11 residues. Germline CDR1 SGHTA, CDR2 FQGNSA. Researchers took RNA transcripts and amplified TCR beta CDR3 regions from them. Scientists carried out first-round RT-PCR using HTBI primers and then a second-round multiplex PCR. Via MiXCR, TCRdb re-called the multiplex PCR reads, giving one row per CDR3 protein. There are over a million distinct CDR3 sequences in the sample; 35% to 40% occur only once, and 11% lies in the top ten. This clonotype originated in an adult man with Graves' hyperthyroidism. The chain links TRBV7-2 to TRBJ2-3; the D is unclear. The sequenced sample was peripheral blood or thyroid tissue (not recorded which). For the CDR3, the DNA is TGTGCCAGCAGCTCTCCAGATACGCAGTATTTT. Protein product: CASSSPDTQYF.